What follows describes a single T cell receptor (beta chain). This CDR3 region has 14 residues. Germline V gene sequence: CDR1 KGHDR, CDR2 SFDVKD. V gave up 3 bases and J gave up 3 bases, with 10 bases separating them. TCRdb re-called the RT-PCR reads through MiXCR, storing one row per CDR3 protein. The table has more than 550,000 distinct CDR3 sequences, 14% seen once. This TCR came from a female donor in good health, serving as a healthy control. Source material: memory CD4+ T cells from blood. The chain recombines TRBV24-1 with TRBJ1-2; maybe TRBD1 (6 bases). Written as DNA, the CDR3 is TGTGCCACCAGTGATACGGGGGCGGACTATGGCTACACCTTC. Protein product: CATSDTGADYGYTF.